This note documents a single T cell receptor (beta chain) sequence. Its antigen is unknown. The sample originates from a study of immune evolution from preneoplasia to lung adenocarcinoma. Study-level results: From normal lung to invasive adenocarcinoma, top clone frequencies appeared to decrease. T cell clonality was higher in KRAS-mutant than EGFR-mutant or wild-type nodules.

Assay: immunoSEQ multiplex PCR; the TCRdb copy retains only in-frame clones and omits some. The sample yields approximately 15,000 clones, over 75% seen once. V gave up 4 bases and J gave up 3 bases, with 14 bases separating them. The germline gives CDR1 SGHRS, CDR2 YFSETQ. The length of the CDR3 is 14 residues. Nucleic acids came from premalignant or tumor cells enriched by macro-dissection. The TCR originated in a donor aged 70 or over with lung adenocarcinoma. V gene TRBV5-1 combines with J gene TRBJ2-7; the D gene is possibly TRBD2 (6 bases). The specimen sequenced was FFPE lung adenocarcinoma in situ tissue. Here the CDR3 DNA reads TGCGCCAGCAGCGACGAGGGAGGAGTCTACGAGCAGTACTTC. Amino acid sequence: CASSDEGGVYEQYF.